This is a list of T cell receptor beta chains from one sample in a study of blood T cell repertoires in COVID-19. The data were produced by immunoSEQ multiplex PCR, yet TCRdb's version contains in-frame clones alone and is incomplete. The sample contains 60,000 to 75,000 clones, 88% of which appear only once. Sequencing used peripheral blood. The receptor set was obtained from a human donor in a cohort sampled during active COVID-19. Both conserved end residues are part of each CDR3. A D gene is named only where the DNA matches it firmly. Clone size is shown for a subset of rows, as once, few, many or a class of expanded clone.

>.|TRBV2|14|.|TRBJ1-1
TGTGCCAGCAGTTACCTTTTGGAGGAGGCTGAAGCTTTCTTT
CASSYLLEEAEAFF
>TRBD1|TRBV12-3/TRBV12-4|12|.|TRBJ1-2
TGTGCCAGCAGTTTGGGGACAGGGGTTCTCACCTTC
CASSLGTGVLTF
>.|TRBV10-3|13|.|TRBJ2-5
TGTGCCATCAATGAGCCGGGGGAAGAGACCCAGTACTTC
CAINEPGEETQYF
>TRBD1|TRBV7-6|15|.|TRBJ1-2
TGTGCCAGCAGCCCTGGACAGGGCGAGAACTATGGCTACACCTTC
CASSPGQGENYGYTF
>.|TRBV4-1|17|.|TRBJ1-2
TGCGCCAGCAGCCAAGATGGCGCCCGGGACACCGGAATGGGCTACACCTTC
CASSQDGARDTGMGYTF
>TRBD1|TRBV28|17|.|TRBJ2-3
TGTGCCAGCAGTTTAGCCGGGACAGGGTTTAGCACAGATACGCAGTATTTT
CASSLAGTGFSTDTQYF
>.|TRBV4-2|14|.|TRBJ1-1
TGTGCCAGCAGCCAAATAGGGAGGGACCCTGAAGCTTTCTTT
CASSQIGRDPEAFF
>TRBD1|TRBV28|17|.|TRBJ2-5
TGTGCCAGCAGCTTACCCGGGACAGGGGGAGTGGGAGAGACCCAGTACTTC
CASSLPGTGGVGETQYF
>TRBD2|TRBV18|16|.|TRBJ2-3
TGTGCCAGCTCACCCCAGCAGGGACTAGCAACAGATACGCAGTATTTT
CASSPQQGLATDTQYF
>.|TRBV7-2|18|.|TRBJ2-3
TGTGCCAGCAGCTTAGAGGAGGGGGGGCCGGTAGTAACAGATACGCAGTATTTT
CASSLEEGGPVVTDTQYF
>.|TRBV14|15|.|TRBJ2-3
TGTGCCAGCAGCTTACATACATCAAACACAGATACGCAGTATTTT
CASSLHTSNTDTQYF
>.|TRBV6-2/TRBV6-3|14|.|TRBJ2-3
TGTGCCAGCAGTTCCTGGACATTAACGGATACGCAGTATTTT
CASSSWTLTDTQYF
>.|TRBV4-1|16|once|TRBJ2-6
TGCGCCAGCAGCCGTCCTTGGGCGGGTGGGGCCAACGTCCTGACTTTC
CASSRPWAGGANVLTF
>TRBD1|TRBV7-3|15|.|TRBJ2-5
TGTGCCAGCAGCTTACTAGGACAGGGGGCCGAGACCCAGTACTTC
CASSLLGQGAETQYF
>TRBD2|TRBV4-1|15|many|TRBJ2-1
TGCGCCAGCAGCCAAGAGACTAGCGGATACAATGAGCAGTTCTTC
CASSQETSGYNEQFF
>.|TRBV4-1|17|.|TRBJ2-1
TGCGCCAGCAGCCAGGCCGAGATGAGAGGCAACTACAATGAGCAGTTCTTC
CASSQAEMRGNYNEQFF
>TRBD1|TRBV12-5|15|.|TRBJ1-3
TGTGCTAGTGGTCCTGCTGGGACAGCTATAAACACCATATATTTT
CASGPAGTAINTIYF
>.|TRBV19|15|once|TRBJ1-1
TGTGCCAGTAGTATAGGCGGGGGGGCGGACACTGAAGCTTTCTTT
CASSIGGGADTEAFF
>.|TRBV27|17|.|TRBJ1-6
TGTGCCAGCAGTTTACACAGCGGACCCTCCTATAATTCACCCCTCCACTTT
CASSLHSGPSYNSPLHF
>TRBD2|TRBV14|17|few|TRBJ2-1
TGTGCCAGCAGCCAAGGATCAACTAGCGGGCCTGACAATGAGCAGTTCTTC
CASSQGSTSGPDNEQFF
>.|TRBV5-1|15|few|TRBJ2-5
TGCGCCAGCAGCTTTCAGGGGGACTTTAAAGAGACCCAGTACTTC
CASSFQGDFKETQYF
>.|TRBV6-6|15|.|TRBJ1-6
TGTGCCAGCAGTTACTCTACAGGGTCCAATTCACCCCTCCACTTT
CASSYSTGSNSPLHF
>.|TRBV11-2|14|.|TRBJ1-1
TGTGCCAGCAGCTTGGGAATACAGGGCCCTGAAGCTTTCTTT
CASSLGIQGPEAFF
>TRBD2|TRBV7-8|16|.|TRBJ2-7
TGTGCCAGCAGCTTCGGACTAGCGGGGCCGTCCTACGAGCAGTACTTC
CASSFGLAGPSYEQYF
>.|TRBV5-1|14|.|TRBJ2-3
TGCGCCAGCAAATCTCAGAGGCACACAGATACGCAGTATTTT
CASKSQRHTDTQYF
>TRBD2|TRBV3-1/TRBV3-2|16|.|TRBJ2-3
TGTGCCAGCAGCCAAGGACTAGCGGTGGGGACAGATACGCAGTATTTT
CASSQGLAVGTDTQYF
>.|TRBV3-1/TRBV3-2|15|.|TRBJ2-3
TGTGCCAGCAGCGCACGCGGGACCGAAACAGATACGCAGTATTTT
CASSARGTETDTQYF
>.|TRBV4-1|14|.|TRBJ2-3
TGCGCCAGCAGCCCTGAGCGGGCCTTGGATACGCAGTATTTT
CASSPERALDTQYF
>.|TRBV5-4|16|.|TRBJ1-6
TGTGCCAGCAGCCCCGGGGGGGGTCCCTATAATTCACCCCTCCACTTT
CASSPGGGPYNSPLHF
>TRBD1|TRBV19|12|.|TRBJ1-1
TGTGCCAGTAGTGAGAAACAGGGGGGTACTTTCTTT
CASSEKQGGTFF
>.|TRBV18|15|.|TRBJ2-1
TGTGCCAGCTCACCACTTCAGGGCTCCTACAATGAGCAGTTCTTC
CASSPLQGSYNEQFF
>TRBD2|TRBV7-8|16|.|TRBJ2-3
TGTGCCAGCAGCTTAGGCCTAGCGGCTAGCACAGATACGCAGTATTTT
CASSLGLAASTDTQYF
>.|TRBV6-5|14|.|TRBJ2-2
TGTGCCAGCAGCTCGGACTCAAACACCGGGGAGCTGTTTTTT
CASSSDSNTGELFF
>.|TRBV5-6|15|.|TRBJ1-5
TGTGCCAGCAGCTTGAGAGGTCCGGGCAATCAGCCCCAGCATTTT
CASSLRGPGNQPQHF
>.|TRBV27|14|.|TRBJ1-6
TGTGCCAGCAGTTTTGACGAGAGGAATTCACCCCTCCACTTT
CASSFDERNSPLHF
>.|TRBV19|15|.|TRBJ2-7
TGTGCCAGTAGTATCGGAGGGGGCATAGACTACGAGCAGTACTTC
CASSIGGGIDYEQYF
>.|TRBV3-1/TRBV3-2|15|.|TRBJ2-5
TGTGCCAGCAGCCAAGAGGTTTTACGGTGGGAGACCCAGTACTTC
CASSQEVLRWETQYF
>.|TRBV12-1|18|.|TRBJ2-1
TGTGCCAGCAGCTTTGCCCCGGTTGGGCCCCCCACCTTCTATGAGCAGTTCTTC
CASSFAPVGPPTFYEQFF
>TRBD1|TRBV19|13|.|TRBJ1-1
TGTGCCAGTAGTGAGGGGGACAGGGAGGAAGCTTTCTTT
CASSEGDREEAFF
>TRBD1|TRBV7-3|13|few|TRBJ1-1
TGTGCCAGCAGCGTAAACAGGGGGGGTGAAGCTTTCTTT
CASSVNRGGEAFF
>TRBD1|TRBV19|15|.|TRBJ1-5
TGTGCCAGTAGCGCGCGACAGGGGCAGAGTCAGCCCCAGCATTTT
CASSARQGQSQPQHF
>.|TRBV5-1|13|.|TRBJ1-1
TGCGCCAGCAGCCCGACTGGGAACACTGAAGCTTTCTTT
CASSPTGNTEAFF